The 8 T cell receptor beta chains reported below all come from one sample, sequenced in a study of T cell responses to AZD1222 COVID-19 vaccine (dated by TCRdb to 2020 to 2022). Sample time point, as interpreted from the label and publication: baseline before first vaccination. Receptor libraries were prepared by the immunoSEQ multiplex PCR assay. This is the immuneACCESS table as TCRdb keeps it, with only in-frame sequences that have V and J called. A part of the clones is gone; compared with another copy, unresolved V genes explain less than half, and the rest is unexplained. The sample has just over 80,000 clones on record, 85% to 90% of them singletons. The ten largest clones take up 5% to 6% of the sample. The material sequenced was peripheral blood, taken on day 0 of AZD1222 vaccination. These receptors came from an adult in good health.

This clone counts as medium-sized. The V call is TRBV11-2, the J call TRBJ2-1; D tentatively reads TRBD1 or TRBD2 (5 bases each). Germline V lookup: CDR1 SGHAT, CDR2 FQNNGV. There are 14 residues in the CDR3. Trimming took 5 bases from V and 7 from J, leaving 15 bases between them. The CDR3 bases are TGTGCCAGCAGCATCGGGGCCTCGTGGAATGAGCAGTTCTTC. Its translation: CASSIGASWNEQFF.

The V gene is TRBV18, the J gene TRBJ2-1; 14 bases match TRBD2. Losses at the gene ends were 4 bases for V and 0 bases for J; bases not matched to a gene: 5. The germline CDR1 and CDR2 sequences are KGHSH and LQKENI. The CDR3 spans 18 residues. CDR3 nucleotide sequence: TGTGCCAGCTCACTCGGGACTAGCGGGGGTGTCTCCTACAATGAGCAGTTCTTC. Translating it yields CASSLGTSGGVSYNEQFF.

The CDR3 here is CASRLSGNTEAFF. CDR3 DNA: TGTGCCAGCCGGCTATCGGGGAACACTGAAGCTTTCTTT. J is TRBJ1-1 and V is TRBV7-2; D not resolved. V was clipped by 8 bases and J by 1 base, with 11 bases between them. The CDR3 has 13 amino acids. Germline V CDR1 and CDR2: SGHTA, FQGNSA.

V gene TRBV7-3 combines with J gene TRBJ1-6; unclear D gene. The CDR3 spans 14 residues. Germline V gene data show CDR1 as SGHTA and CDR2 as FQGTGA. Trimming stripped 2 bases from V and 6 bases from J, with 8 bases between. Written as DNA, the CDR3 is TGTGCCAGCAGCTTACTCGGTTTTAATTCACCCCTCCACTTT. Translating it yields CASSLLGFNSPLHF. The whole variable domain, remainder taken from reference TRBV7-3 and TRBJ1-6, is GAGVSQTPSNKVTEKGKYVELRCDPISGHTALYWYRQSLGQGPEFLIYFQGTGAADDSGLPNDRFFAVRPEGSVSTLKIQRTERGDSAVYLCASSLLGFNSPLHFGNGTRLTVT.

The gene calls are TRBV19 and TRBJ1-2; D gene ambiguous. In germline, CDR1 is LNHDA, CDR2 SQIVND (reference sequence). The CDR3 length is 13 residues. V was clipped by 1 base and J by 6 bases, with 9 bases between them. The CDR3 DNA reads TGTGCCAGTAGTATAGGAGGGAAGGATGGCTACACCTTC. It yields the protein CASSIGGKDGYTF.

This sequence joins TRBV15 and TRBJ2-1; D is unclear. Looked up from germline, CDR1 is LNHNV and CDR2 is YYDKDF (reference sequence). V shed 0 bases and J shed 10 bases, with 10 bases lying between them. This CDR3 is built from 13 residues. CDR3 sequence reads: CATSREGSGEQFF. DNA for the CDR3: TGTGCCACCAGCAGAGAAGGTTCTGGAGAGCAGTTCTTC.

This clone appeared a single time. J is TRBJ1-2 and V is TRBV19; 9 bases are a match to TRBD1. V lost 3 bases and J lost 0; bases outside the gene matches: 14. Germline V lookup: CDR1 LNHDA, CDR2 SQIVND (reference sequence). This CDR3 contains 19 residues. The CDR3 spells CASSMAPRGTGRSNYGYTF. The CDR3 DNA reads as TGTGCCAGTAGTATGGCCCCCCGGGGGACAGGGAGATCTAACTATGGCTACACCTTC. Variable domain in full (rest from reference TRBV19 and TRBJ1-2): DGGITQSPKYLFRKEGQNVTLSCEQNLNHDAMYWYRQDPGQGLRLIYYSQIVNDFQKGDIAEGYSVSREKKESFPLTVTSAQKNPTAFYLCASSMAPRGTGRSNYGYTFGSGTRLTVV.

The chain couples TRBV6-5 to TRBJ1-5; 7 bases match TRBD1. CDR1 is MNHEY and CDR2 is SVGAGI in the germline V gene. With 3 bases clipped from V and 5 bases from J, the junction kept 7 bases outside the gene matches. The CDR3 covers 15 residues. The CDR3 DNA sequence: TGTGCCAGCAGTTATGCGACAGGGAACGATCAGCCCCAGCATTTT. Translating gives CASSYATGNDQPQHF.